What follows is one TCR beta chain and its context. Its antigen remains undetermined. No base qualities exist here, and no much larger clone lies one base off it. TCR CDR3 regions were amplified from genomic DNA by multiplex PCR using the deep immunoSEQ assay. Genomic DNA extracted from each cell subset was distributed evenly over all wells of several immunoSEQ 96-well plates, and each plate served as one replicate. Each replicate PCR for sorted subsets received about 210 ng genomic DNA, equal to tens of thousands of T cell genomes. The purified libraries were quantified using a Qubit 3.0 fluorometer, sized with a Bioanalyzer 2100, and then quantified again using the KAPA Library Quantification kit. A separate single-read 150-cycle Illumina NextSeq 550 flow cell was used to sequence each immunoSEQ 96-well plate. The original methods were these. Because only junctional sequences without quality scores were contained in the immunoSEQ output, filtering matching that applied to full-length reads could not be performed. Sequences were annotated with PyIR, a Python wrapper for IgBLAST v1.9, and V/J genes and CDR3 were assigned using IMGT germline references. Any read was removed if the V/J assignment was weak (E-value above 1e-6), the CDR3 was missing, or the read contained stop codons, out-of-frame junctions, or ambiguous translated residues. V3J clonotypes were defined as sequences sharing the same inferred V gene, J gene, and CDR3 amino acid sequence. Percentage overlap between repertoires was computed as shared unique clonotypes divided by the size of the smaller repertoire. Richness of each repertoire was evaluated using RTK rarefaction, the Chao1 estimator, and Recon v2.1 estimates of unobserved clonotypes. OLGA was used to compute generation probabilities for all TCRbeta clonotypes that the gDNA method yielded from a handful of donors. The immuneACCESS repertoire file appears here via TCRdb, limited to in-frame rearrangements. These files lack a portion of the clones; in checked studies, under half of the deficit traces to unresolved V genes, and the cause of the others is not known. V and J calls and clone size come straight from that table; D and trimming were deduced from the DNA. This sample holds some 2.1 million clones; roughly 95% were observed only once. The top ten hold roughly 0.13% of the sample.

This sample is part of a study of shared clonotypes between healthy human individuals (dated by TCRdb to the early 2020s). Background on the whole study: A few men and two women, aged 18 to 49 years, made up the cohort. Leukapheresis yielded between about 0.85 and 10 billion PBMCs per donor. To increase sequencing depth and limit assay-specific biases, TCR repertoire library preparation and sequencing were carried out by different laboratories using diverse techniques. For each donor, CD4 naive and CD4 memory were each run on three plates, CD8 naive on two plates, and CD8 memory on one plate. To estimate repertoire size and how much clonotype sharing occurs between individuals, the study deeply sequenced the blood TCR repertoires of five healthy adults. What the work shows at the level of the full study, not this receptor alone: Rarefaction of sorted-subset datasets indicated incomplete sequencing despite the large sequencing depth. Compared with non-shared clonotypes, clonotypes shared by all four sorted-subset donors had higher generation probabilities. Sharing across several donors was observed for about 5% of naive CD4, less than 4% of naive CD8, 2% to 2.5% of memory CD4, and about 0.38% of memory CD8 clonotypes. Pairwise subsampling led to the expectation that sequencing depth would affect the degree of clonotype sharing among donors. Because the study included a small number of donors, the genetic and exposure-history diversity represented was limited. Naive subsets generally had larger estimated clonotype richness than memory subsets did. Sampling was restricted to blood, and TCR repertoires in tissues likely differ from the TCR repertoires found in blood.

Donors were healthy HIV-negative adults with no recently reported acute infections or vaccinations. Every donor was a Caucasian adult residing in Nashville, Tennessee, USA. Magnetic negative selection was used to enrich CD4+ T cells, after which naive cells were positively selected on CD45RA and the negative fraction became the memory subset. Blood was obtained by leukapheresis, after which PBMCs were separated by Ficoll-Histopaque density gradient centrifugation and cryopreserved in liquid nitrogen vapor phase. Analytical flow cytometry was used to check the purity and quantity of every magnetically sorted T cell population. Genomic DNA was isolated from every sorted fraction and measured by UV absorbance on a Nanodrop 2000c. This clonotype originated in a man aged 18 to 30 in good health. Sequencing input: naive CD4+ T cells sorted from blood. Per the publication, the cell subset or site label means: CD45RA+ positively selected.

Read as DNA, the sequence is TGTGCCAGCAACCCAACCGGGACTATCCCCTACGAGCAGTACTTC. The translation is CASNPTGTIPYEQYF. The rearranged segments are TRBV27 and TRBJ2-7, and TRBD2 aligns with 7 junction nucleotides. Counted from cysteine to phenylalanine, this CDR3 has 15 amino acids. The retained sequence is limited to the CDR3, 45 bases, with the frame set at the first base. V loses 7 bases at its end and J loses 2 bases; junction bases beyond the gene matches: 11. CDR1 MNHEY and CDR2 SMNVEV were looked up in the germline V gene (reference sequence).